The next 24 T cell receptor beta chains were all read from a single sample in a study of response to subunit inactivated influenza vaccine. Each CDR3 protein gets one entry after TCRdb re-called the RT-PCR reads with MiXCR. The repertoire consists of a few hundred thousand distinct CDR3 sequences, with approximately 11% occurring once and the leading ten covering approximately 10%. These data also featured in a second study, about T cells expressing NK-cell markers. That paper notes: Researchers built TCR beta cDNA using 5'RACE template switching with UMIs.

The sample consisted of PBMCs from blood, taken on the day of vaccination. The receptors come from a man in his fifties or sixties who received an inactivated influenza vaccine.

This clonotype occurred many times. The chain combines TRBV4-3 with TRBJ1-1, with D unresolved. V lost 0 bases and J 1 base, leaving 9 bases between the germline ends. The CDR3 spans 15 residues. The germline V gene encodes CDR1 LGHNA and CDR2 YSLEER. The CDR3 region has the DNA TGCGCCAGCAGCCAAGAGACCCACCAGAACACTGAAGCTTTCTTT. The encoded protein is CASSQETHQNTEAFF.

The sample holds a few counts of this clonotype. DNA for the CDR3: TGTGCCTGCCTCGGACAGTTTTCTGGTCTTAACACTGAAGCTTTCTTT. Encoded protein: CACLGQFSGLNTEAFF. The chain is built from TRBV30 and TRBJ1-1; tentatively, D is TRBD1 (6 bases). This CDR3 has 16 residues. V was trimmed by 6 bases and J by 2 bases, leaving 22 bases between them. The germline CDR1 and CDR2 sequences are GTSNPN and SVGIG (reference sequence).

This clonotype came up once. The V gene is TRBV12-3 or TRBV12-4, the J gene TRBJ2-1, with D tentatively TRBD2 (6 bases). The CDR3 covers 13 residues. The V gene lost 7 bases and the J gene lost 7 bases, with 14 bases spanning the gap. The CDR3 DNA sequence: TGTGCCAGCACCATAGGAGGGCCTAATGAGCAGTTCTTC. This codes for CASTIGGPNEQFF.

The table lists this clonotype with a few counts. The chain links TRBV15 to TRBJ2-1, with D possibly TRBD2 on 5 matching bases. Deletions cut 4 bases from V and 2 bases from J, with 18 bases between. This CDR3 is 17 amino acids long. Germline V gene lookup returns CDR1 LNHNV and CDR2 YYDKDF (reference sequence). This chain's CDR3 is CATSIEGVRTPYNEQFF. CDR3 sequence (DNA): TGTGCCACCAGCATCGAGGGAGTGAGGACCCCCTACAATGAGCAGTTCTTC.

This clonotype was counted only a few times. The J gene is TRBJ2-1, the V gene TRBV28, with 8 bases matching TRBD2. CDR1 and CDR2 from the germline V gene are MDHEN and SYDVKM. The CDR3 consists of 15 residues. The trim removed 5 bases at V and 7 bases at J, leaving 10 bases unmatched. This CDR3 reads CASSLSGSVANEQFF. In nucleotides, the CDR3 is TGTGCCAGCAGTCTGAGCGGGAGCGTCGCGAATGAGCAGTTCTTC. Based on the CDR3 plus reference TRBV28 and TRBJ2-1, the full variable domain is DVKVTQSSRYLVKRTGEKVFLECVQDMDHENMFWYRQDPGLGLRLIYFSYDVKMKEKGDIPEGYSVSREKKERFSLILESASTNQTSMYLCASSLSGSVANEQFFGPGTRLTVL.

This clonotype came up a few times. The rearrangement joins TRBV7-9 to TRBJ1-1, with D hard to call. V was shortened by 4 bases and J by 7 bases, with 4 bases between the two germline ends. CDR3 length equals 10 residues. Looked up from germline, CDR1 is SEHNR and CDR2 is FQNEAQ (reference sequence). The CDR3 coding sequence is TGTGCCAGCAGCTCCCGTGAAGCTTTCTTT. As protein: CASSSREAFF.

The rearrangement uses TRBV18 and TRBJ1-1, with a weak D call TRBD1 (6 bases). The CDR3 has 15 residues. Per the germline V gene, CDR1 is KGHSH and CDR2 is LQKENI. V lost 2 bases and J lost 5, with 15 bases in between. The CDR3 protein is CASSPVQGILTEAFF. The CDR3 DNA reads as TGTGCCAGCTCACCAGTTCAGGGGATTCTTACTGAAGCTTTCTTT.

This clonotype was seen repeatedly, ten times or more. The rearrangement joins TRBV12-3 or TRBV12-4 to TRBJ2-5, with D possibly being TRBD1 (5 bases). CDR3 length: 13 residues. The V end was cut by 5 bases, the J end by 6 bases, with 13 bases between. The CDR3 spells CASSVSTDKTQYF. The CDR3, as DNA: TGTGCCAGCAGTGTCTCGACAGATAAGACCCAGTACTTC.

In its sample, this clonotype was seen many times. The chain links TRBV6-2 or TRBV6-3 to TRBJ2-5, with TRBD2 identical over 14 bases. Germline assignment: CDR1 MNHEY and CDR2 SVGEGT. Unmatched junction bases numbered 7, after V lost 6 bases and J lost 1 base. The CDR3 length is 17 residues. Here the CDR3 DNA reads TGTGCCAGCAGACTACCGGGACTAGCGGGAGTCCAAGAGACCCAGTACTTC. Its translation is CASRLPGLAGVQETQYF.

This clonotype was counted between two and nine times. The chain employs TRBV7-9 and TRBJ1-1, with 7 bases fitting TRBD1. The V gene's germline CDR1 is SEHNR and CDR2 FQNEAQ (reference sequence). This CDR3 has 15 amino acids. With V trimmed by 4 bases and J by 0 bases, 5 bases remained unmatched. The CDR3 protein is CASSSGGLMNTEAFF. CDR3 nucleotides: TGTGCCAGCAGCTCAGGGGGACTAATGAACACTGAAGCTTTCTTT.

This clonotype has just a few counts. The chain uses TRBV7-2 and TRBJ2-2; D not certain. The CDR3 sequence is 17 residues long. V was trimmed by 4 bases and J by 5 bases, leaving 20 bases between them. From germline, CDR1 is SGHTA and CDR2 FQGNSA. The CDR3 bases are TGTGCCAGCAGCTCGCGTGCAGCCACCCCGATGACCGGGGAGCTGTTTTTT. Protein sequence: CASSSRAATPMTGELFF. The variable domain in full, with the rest retrieved from reference TRBV7-2 and TRBJ2-2, is GAGVSQSPSNKVTEKGKDVELRCDPISGHTALYWYRQSLGQGLEFLIYFQGNSAPDKSGLPSDRFSAERTGGSVSTLTIQRTQQEDSAVYLCASSSRAATPMTGELFFGEGSRLTVL.

The chain links TRBV11-2 to TRBJ2-1, with a tentative D call TRBD2 (5 bases). V was clipped by 2 bases and J by 6 bases, with 17 bases between them. Germline assignment: CDR1 SGHAT and CDR2 FQNNGV. This CDR3 contains 16 residues. The CDR3 sequence is CASSLLLGLGSNEQFF. CDR3 nucleotide sequence: TGTGCCAGCAGCTTATTGTTGGGCCTGGGGAGCAATGAGCAGTTCTTC.

The chain employs TRBV7-7 and TRBJ2-5; TRBD2 matches 12 bases. Germline loops: CDR1 SSHAT, CDR2 FNYEAQ (reference sequence). The trim removed 4 bases at V and 2 bases at J, leaving 5 bases unmatched. The CDR3 totals 16 residues. The CDR3 loop reads CASSSGLAGIQETQYF. CDR3 nucleotides: TGTGCCAGCAGCTCCGGACTAGCGGGAATACAAGAGACCCAGTACTTC. The entire variable domain, with the rest obtained from reference TRBV7-7 and TRBJ2-5, is as follows: GAGVSQSPRYKVTKRGQDVTLRCDPISSHATLYWYQQALGQGPEFLTYFNYEAQPDKSGLPSDRFSAERPEGSISTLTIQRTEQRDSAMYRCASSSGLAGIQETQYFGPGTRLLVL.

This chain uses TRBV20-1 with TRBJ2-3; 10 bases fit TRBD2. This CDR3 region has 14 residues. The germline gives CDR1 DFQATT, CDR2 SNEGSKA (reference sequence). V dropped 3 bases and J dropped 4; count of bases not matched to a gene: 4. The CDR3 nucleotides read TGCAGTGCTAGTATGCTAGCGGGGGCAGATACGCAGTATTTT. This gives the protein CSASMLAGADTQYF.

This clonotype was detected a few times. V usage is TRBV6-2 or TRBV6-3 and J usage is TRBJ2-7, with a tentative D call TRBD2 (6 bases). CDR3 length equals 16 residues. Germline assignment: CDR1 MNHEY and CDR2 SVGEGT. V was shortened by 4 bases and J by 2 bases, with 18 bases between the two germline ends. The CDR3 region is CASSFPFGSGTYEQYF. CDR3 in DNA: TGTGCCAGCAGTTTCCCCTTTGGTAGCGGCACCTACGAGCAGTACTTC.

This clonotype was detected only a few times. The chain joins TRBV25-1 to TRBJ2-3; possibly TRBD2 for D (6 bases). There are 15 residues in the CDR3. Trimming left V 3 bases short and J 6 bases short, with 16 bases between. Germline V gives CDR1 MGHDK, CDR2 SYGVNS. For the CDR3, the DNA is TGTGCCAGCAGTGATGCGCGAGGAGGGCCGGATACGCAGTATTTT. Its protein is CASSDARGGPDTQYF.

The chain recombines TRBV10-3 with TRBJ1-1; D remains unclear. Between the trimmed V and J ends, which lost 3 bases and 8 bases, there was a span of 28 bases. The CDR3 totals 18 residues. In germline, CDR1 is ENHRY, CDR2 SYGVKD. In DNA form, the CDR3 reads TGTGCCATCAGTGACCCTACACCCGCCCGGGGTCCTTTTTTAGAAGCTTTCTTT. This codes for CAISDPTPARGPFLEAFF.

The rearrangement joins TRBV5-5 to TRBJ2-7; D possibly corresponds to TRBD2 (5 bases). V was shortened by 4 bases and J by 2 bases, with 10 bases between the two germline ends. Germline V gene sequence: CDR1 SGHKS, CDR2 YYEKEE (reference sequence). The CDR3 length is 13 residues. The CDR3 protein is CASSTGYTYEQYF. Here the CDR3 DNA reads TGTGCCAGCAGCACGGGGTACACCTACGAGCAGTACTTC.

This clonotype was seen more than once but under ten times. This chain joins TRBV5-1 and TRBJ2-3; 12 bases are a match to TRBD2. CDR1 and CDR2 from the germline V gene are SGHRS and YFSETQ. The CDR3 covers 16 residues. With V trimmed by 3 bases and J by 4 bases, 6 bases remained unmatched. This CDR3 reads CASSSKLAGGSDTQYF. The CDR3 DNA follows: TGCGCCAGCAGCTCTAAACTAGCGGGGGGCTCAGATACGCAGTATTTT.

CDR3 region: CASSLGGFETQYF. CDR3 nucleotides: TGTGCCAGCAGCTTAGGAGGGTTTGAGACCCAGTACTTC. V is TRBV11-2 and J is TRBJ2-5; the D gene is possibly TRBD2 (5 bases). The CDR3 totals 13 residues. The germline gives CDR1 SGHAT, CDR2 FQNNGV. With 1 base removed from V and 5 bases from J, the gap between germline ends came to 8 bases.

V is TRBV5-1 and J is TRBJ2-3; TRBD1 matches at 8 bases. V lost 5 bases to trimming and J lost 6 bases; unmatched junction nucleotides: 5. Germline CDR1 SGHRS, CDR2 YFSETQ. This CDR3 is 13 amino acids long. The CDR3 DNA follows: TGCGCCAGCAGTGCGGACAGGGTTGATACGCAGTATTTT. Translated, it gives CASSADRVDTQYF.

This clonotype was seen a few times. The CDR3 protein is CASRGHTLTDTQYF. The CDR3 DNA reads as TGTGCCAGCAGGGGGCATACCCTAACAGATACGCAGTATTTT. V and J are TRBV7-2 and TRBJ2-3; tentative D call: TRBD1 (5 bases). Germline V gene sequence: CDR1 SGHTA, CDR2 FQGNSA. Trimming shortened V by 6 bases and J by 3 bases, and 13 bases separated the two germline ends. CDR3 size: 14 residues.

Many counts were recorded for this clonotype. The chain joins TRBV29-1 to TRBJ2-1; D possibly corresponds to TRBD2 (5 bases). Germline assignment: CDR1 SQVTM and CDR2 ANQGSEA. Trimming took 3 bases from V and 15 from J, leaving 9 bases between them. The CDR3 extends over 9 amino acids. CDR3 DNA: TGCAGCGTTGAGACTAATCGGTTCTTC. It codes for CSVETNRFF.

This clonotype has only a few counts. The V gene is TRBV5-1, the J gene TRBJ2-3; maybe TRBD2 (5 bases). This CDR3 spans 15 amino acids. Per germline, CDR1 SGHRS and CDR2 YFSETQ. The V and J ends lost 5 bases and 2 bases respectively, with 15 bases between them. This CDR3 reads CASSPGLVDTDTQYF. CDR3 DNA sequence: TGCGCCAGCAGTCCCGGACTCGTGGACACAGATACGCAGTATTTT. The full variable domain, its missing parts supplied by reference TRBV5-1 and TRBJ2-3, is KAGVTQTPRYLIKTRGQQVTLSCSPISGHRSVSWYQQTPGQGLQFLFEYFSETQRNKGNFPGRFSGRQFSNSRSEMNVSTLELGDSALYLCASSPGLVDTDTQYFGPGTRLTVL.